The T cell receptor beta chain described here comes from a study of OX40 agonist ivuxolimab in advanced cancers. Study as a whole: Treatment received earlier with anti-PD-1, anti-PD-L1 or anti-CTLA-4 agents was allowed, and over 35% had some.

Germline V gives CDR1 SGHKS, CDR2 YYEKEE (reference sequence). The CDR3 length is 13 residues. Trimming pared 3 bases from V and 0 bases from J, leaving 5 bases between. Notes on the study in general: The study found among the lowest clonal expansion in partial responders at 0.1-3.0 mg/kg. Compared with CD4+, CD8+ T cells on average had more expanded clones.

With respect to this clone: Its antigen is not identified.

Produced via immunoSEQ multiplex PCR; TCRdb's table is partial and in-frame only. The profile shows 56,000 or so clones, about 82% of them singletons. Sequencing was performed on CD4+ or CD8+ T cells sorted from blood, taken in a trial of the OX40 agonist ivuxolimab. The source is an adult with an advanced solid tumor such as melanoma, head and neck, liver or kidney cancer. This sequence joins TRBV5-5 and TRBJ2-3; D not resolved. The DNA of the CDR3 is TGTGCCAGCAGCTCAGTTAGCACAGATACGCAGTATTTT. Protein: CASSSVSTDTQYF. Filled out from reference TRBV5-5 and TRBJ2-3, the complete variable domain reads DAGVTQSPTHLIKTRGQQVTLRCSPISGHKSVSWYQQVLGQGPQFIFQYYEKEERGRGNFPDRFSARQFPNYSSELNVNALLLGDSALYLCASSSVSTDTQYFGPGTRLTVL.